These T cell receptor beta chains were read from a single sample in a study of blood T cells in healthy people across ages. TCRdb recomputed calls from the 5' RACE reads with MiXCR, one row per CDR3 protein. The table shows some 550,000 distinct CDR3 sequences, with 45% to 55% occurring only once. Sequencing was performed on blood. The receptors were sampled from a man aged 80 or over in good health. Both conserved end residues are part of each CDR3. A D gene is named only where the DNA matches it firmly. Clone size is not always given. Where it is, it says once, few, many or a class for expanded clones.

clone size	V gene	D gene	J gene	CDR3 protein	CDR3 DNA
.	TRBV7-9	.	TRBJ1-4	CASSSSAPNKGDNEKLFF	TGTGCCAGCAGCTCCTCGGCACCAAATAAAGGTGATAATGAAAAACTGTTTTTT
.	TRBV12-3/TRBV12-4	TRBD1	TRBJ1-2	CASSHTVGQVYGYTF	TGTGCCAGCAGTCATACAGTCGGACAGGTCTATGGCTACACCTTC
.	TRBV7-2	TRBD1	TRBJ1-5	CASSRDRANQPQHF	TGTGCCAGCAGCCGGGACAGGGCTAATCAGCCCCAGCATTTT
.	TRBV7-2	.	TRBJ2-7	CASSLERGSSYEQYF	TGTGCCAGCAGCTTAGAGAGGGGGAGCTCCTACGAGCAGTACTTC
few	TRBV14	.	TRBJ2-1	CASSRWREQFF	TGTGCCAGCAGCCGGTGGCGGGAGCAGTTCTTC
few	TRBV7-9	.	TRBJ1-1	CASSLGEGYDTEAFF	TGTGCCAGCAGCTTAGGAGAGGGCTACGACACTGAAGCTTTCTTT
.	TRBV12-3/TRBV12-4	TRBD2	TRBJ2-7	CASSSWASGANYEQYF	TGTGCCAGCTCCTCATGGGCTAGCGGAGCCAACTACGAGCAGTACTTC
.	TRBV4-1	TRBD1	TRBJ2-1	CASSRSGQAYNEQFF	TGCGCCAGCAGCCGATCGGGACAGGCCTACAATGAGCAGTTCTTC
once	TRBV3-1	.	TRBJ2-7	CASSRGSYNEQYF	TGTGCCAGCAGCAGGGGCTCCTACAATGAGCAGTACTTC
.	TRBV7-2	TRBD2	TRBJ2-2	CASSLLPSGINTGELFF	TGTGCCAGCAGCCTCCTACCTAGCGGCATAAACACCGGGGAGCTGTTTTTT
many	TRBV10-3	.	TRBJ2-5	CAISESNLQETQYF	TGTGCCATCAGTGAGTCGAACTTGCAAGAGACCCAGTACTTC
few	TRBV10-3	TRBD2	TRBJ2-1	CAIGGGSGSWEQFF	TGTGCCATCGGCGGAGGGAGCGGGAGTTGGGAGCAGTTCTTC
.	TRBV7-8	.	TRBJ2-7	CASSLGLTPYEQYF	TGTGCCAGCAGCTTAGGACTTACCCCCTACGAGCAGTACTTC
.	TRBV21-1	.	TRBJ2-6	CASSNTGVSGANVLTF	TGTGCCAGCAGCAACACAGGAGTCTCTGGGGCCAACGTCCTGACTTTC
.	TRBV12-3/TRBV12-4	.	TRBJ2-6	CASSFGLSSGANVLTF	TGTGCCAGCAGTTTCGGCCTGAGCTCTGGGGCCAACGTCCTGACTTTC
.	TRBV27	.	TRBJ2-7	CASSYWGRWYEQYF	TGTGCCAGCAGTTATTGGGGGAGATGGTACGAGCAGTACTTC
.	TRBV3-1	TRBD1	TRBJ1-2	CASSSRPLNRGWNYGYTF	TGTGCCAGCAGCTCCAGGCCTCTCAACAGGGGGTGGAACTATGGCTACACCTTC
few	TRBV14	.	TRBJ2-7	CASSQERRYEQYF	TGTGCCAGCAGCCAAGAGCGTCGCTACGAGCAGTACTTC
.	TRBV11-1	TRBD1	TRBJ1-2	CASSFAGGRGYTF	TGTGCCAGCAGCTTTGCAGGGGGCCGTGGCTACACCTTC
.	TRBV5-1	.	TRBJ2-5	CASSLGATIQETQYF	TGCGCCAGCAGCTTGGGAGCGACCATCCAAGAGACCCAGTACTTC
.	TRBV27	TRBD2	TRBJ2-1	CASSLSANPTSSSNEQFF	TGTGCCAGCAGTTTATCGGCAAACCCGACTAGCTCGAGCAATGAGCAGTTCTTC
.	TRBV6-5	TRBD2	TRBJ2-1	CASSSVTSGTRNEQFF	TGTGCCAGCAGTTCCGTAACTAGCGGGACGCGTAATGAGCAGTTCTTC
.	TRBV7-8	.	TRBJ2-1	CASSLSPGERSSYNEQFF	TGTGCCAGCAGCTTAAGTCCTGGCGAGCGAAGCTCCTACAATGAGCAGTTCTTC
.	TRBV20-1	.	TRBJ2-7	CSAEAGNYEQYF	TGCAGTGCCGAGGCCGGGAACTACGAGCAGTACTTC
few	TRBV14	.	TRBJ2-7	CASSQEYAFHEQYF	TGTGCCAGCAGCCAAGAGTACGCTTTTCACGAGCAGTACTTC
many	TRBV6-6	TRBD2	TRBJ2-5	CASRDSSGRAEETQYF	TGTGCCAGCAGGGACTCTAGCGGGAGGGCCGAGGAGACCCAGTACTTC
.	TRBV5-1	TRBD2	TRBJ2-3	CATKKTSGATDTQYF	TGCGCCACCAAAAAGACTAGCGGGGCCACAGATACGCAGTATTTT
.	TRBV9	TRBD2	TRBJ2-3	CASSGGGNTDTQYF	TGTGCCAGCAGCGGGGGGGGGAACACAGATACGCAGTATTTT
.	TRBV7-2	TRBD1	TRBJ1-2	CASSTPGGRGRHGYTF	TGTGCCAGCAGCACCCCAGGTGGCAGGGGGAGACATGGCTACACCTTC
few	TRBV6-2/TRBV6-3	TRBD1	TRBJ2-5	CASSPTGRMETQYF	TGTGCCAGCAGTCCGACAGGGAGAATGGAGACCCAGTACTTC
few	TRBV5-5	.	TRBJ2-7	CASSLHPTGEQYF	TGTGCCAGCAGTCTCCACCCCACTGGCGAGCAGTACTTC
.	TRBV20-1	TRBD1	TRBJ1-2	CSATPRDRGGGYTF	TGCAGTGCTACGCCCCGAGACAGGGGAGGTGGCTACACCTTC
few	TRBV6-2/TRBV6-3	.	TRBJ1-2	CASSYLAAYGYTF	TGTGCCAGCAGTTACTTGGCCGCCTATGGCTACACCTTC
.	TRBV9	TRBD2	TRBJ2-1	CASSVAAIGLAGYNEQFF	TGTGCCAGCAGCGTAGCTGCGATAGGACTAGCGGGTTACAATGAGCAGTTCTTC
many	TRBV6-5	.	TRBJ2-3	CASSYSMGGRTDTQYF	TGTGCCAGCAGTTACTCGATGGGGGGACGCACAGATACGCAGTATTTT
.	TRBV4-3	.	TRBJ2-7	CASSRSPTREGGEQYF	TGCGCCAGCAGCCGTTCGCCCACAAGAGAGGGTGGCGAGCAGTACTTC
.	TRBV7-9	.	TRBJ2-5	CASSLVEGGGTQYF	TGTGCCAGCAGCTTAGTGGAGGGCGGAGGGACCCAGTACTTC
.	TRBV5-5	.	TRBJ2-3	CASSLFGGPADAQYF	TGTGCCAGCAGCTTGTTCGGAGGCCCGGCAGATGCGCAGTATTTT
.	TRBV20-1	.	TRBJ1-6	CSARDQGKRGANSPLHF	TGCAGTGCTAGAGATCAGGGAAAGAGAGGCGCGAATTCACCCCTCCACTTT
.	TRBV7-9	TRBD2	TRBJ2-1	CASSLRGGSSYNEQFF	TGTGCCAGCAGCTTGAGGGGCGGGAGCTCCTACAATGAGCAGTTCTTC
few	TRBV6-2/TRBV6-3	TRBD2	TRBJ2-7	CASSINDGTGTRRPRQYF	TGTGCCAGCAGTATCAACGATGGAACCGGGACTAGGAGACCGAGGCAGTACTTC
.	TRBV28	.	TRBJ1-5	CASSLRDAGNQPQHF	TGTGCCAGCAGTTTACGGGACGCGGGGAATCAGCCCCAGCATTTT
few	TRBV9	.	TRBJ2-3	CASSVSSAGRPYTDTQYF	TGTGCCAGCAGCGTAAGCTCTGCGGGGCGCCCGTACACAGATACGCAGTATTTT
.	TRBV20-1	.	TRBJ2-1	CSARGGQYLSEQFF	TGCAGTGCCCGGGGGGGACAGTACTTATCTGAGCAGTTCTTC
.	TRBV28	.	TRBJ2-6	CASSSLGGANVLTF	TGTGCCAGCAGCTCCCTTGGGGGGGCCAACGTCCTGACTTTC
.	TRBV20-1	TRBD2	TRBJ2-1	CSARIAGYEYNEQFF	TGCAGTGCTAGAATAGCGGGGTACGAATACAATGAGCAGTTCTTC
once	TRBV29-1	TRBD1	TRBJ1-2	CSTGDYGYTF	TGCAGTACAGGGGACTATGGCTACACCTTC
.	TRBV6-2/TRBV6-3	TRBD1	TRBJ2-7	CASNVDGQGYEQYF	TGTGCCAGCAATGTTGATGGACAGGGCTACGAGCAGTACTTC
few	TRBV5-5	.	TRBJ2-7	CASSSQGPVLYLYEQYF	TGTGCCAGCAGCTCTCAAGGGCCCGTCCTGTACCTCTACGAGCAGTACTTC